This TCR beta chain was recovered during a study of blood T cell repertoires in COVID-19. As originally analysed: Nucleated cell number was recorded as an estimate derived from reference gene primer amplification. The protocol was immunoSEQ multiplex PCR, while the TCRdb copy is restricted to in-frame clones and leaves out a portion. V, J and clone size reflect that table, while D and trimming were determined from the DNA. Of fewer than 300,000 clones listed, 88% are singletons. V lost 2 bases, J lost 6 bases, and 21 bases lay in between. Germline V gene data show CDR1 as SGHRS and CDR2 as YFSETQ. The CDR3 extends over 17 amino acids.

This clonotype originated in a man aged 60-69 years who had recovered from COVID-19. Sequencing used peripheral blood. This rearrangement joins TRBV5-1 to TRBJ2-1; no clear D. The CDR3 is CASSLSLSFGSVNEQFF. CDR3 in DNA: TGCGCCAGCAGCTTATCTTTATCTTTTGGTTCGGTCAATGAGCAGTTCTTC. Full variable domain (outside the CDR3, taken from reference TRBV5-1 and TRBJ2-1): KAGVTQTPRYLIKTRGQQVTLSCSPISGHRSVSWYQQTPGQGLQFLFEYFSETQRNKGNFPGRFSGRQFSNSRSEMNVSTLELGDSALYLCASSLSLSFGSVNEQFFGPGTRLTVL.